A single TCR beta chain is shown here with its context. This clonotype was counted ten times or more. Its antigen remains undetermined. Base qualities are not recorded, but no much larger clone differs from it by a single base. The TCR beta CDR3 regions were amplified from the RNA transcripts. The TCR CDR3 was subjected to a first round of RT-PCR using the HTBI primer set and the Qiagen OneStep RT-PCR kit. The libraries were constructed in a second round of multiplex PCR and then size-selected and purified. Sequencing of the libraries was done on an Illumina HiSeq2000 using paired-end 100 bp reads. Regarding the original processing steps: SOAPnuke was used to process the raw data, throwing out any read that contained adapters or uncalled bases, had a mean Phred below 15, or lacked an exact constant-primer or identifier match. COPE v1.2.5 was used to merge the high-quality paired reads, and each unique nucleotide sequence was defined as a clonotype. MiTCR v1.1 was used to align clonotypes to the IMGT TRBV, TRBD and TRBJ reference segments. Only V-J combinations with frequency above 0.0001, covering 99% to 99.2% of repertoires, were analysed. The TCS score was defined as the ratio of F50 (clonal expansion) to E x V (chaos), calculated using BLOSUM62-based TCRdist between CDR3 peptides within each V-J. Welch's t-statistics and random forest reduced approximately 520 V-J features to 10 to 15, which were used in a naive Bayes classifier (R e1071). TCRdb itself trimmed the public reads at Q25 with fastp, ran MiXCR and retained productive beta chains. Each CDR3 protein gets just one entry, which takes the most common genes and DNA from the rows behind it. TCRdb, rather than the study authors, made the V and J calls. The sample contains about 420,000 distinct CDR3 sequences, around 16% of them found a single time. The ten largest clones add up to roughly 7.7% of the sample.

This record comes from a study of T cells in Graves' hyperthyroidism and ophthalmopathy (dated by TCRdb to about 2019). Regarding the complete study: Peripheral blood was collected at initial diagnosis, before any treatment. To identify distinguishing TCR V-J signatures, a discovery cohort of around 100 patients was used, comprising some 45 with Graves' ophthalmopathy and around 57 with stable Graves' hyperthyroidism. Prospective prediction of ophthalmopathy was tested in an independent validation cohort of some 19 hyperthyroidism patients and some 17 patients who later progressed to ophthalmopathy. The 75 to 100 discovery patients were divided at random into training and test sets in a 7:3 ratio. The study also compared thyroid tissue and blood T-cell repertoires from several Graves' hyperthyroidism patients. After blood sampling, hyperthyroidism patients were treated with methimazole at a starting dose of 30 mg daily, and ophthalmopathy patients were treated with high-dose intravenous methylprednisolone. According to the paper, TCR Vbeta CDR3 sequencing was carried out on 135 peripheral blood samples, which came from under 50 ophthalmopathy, under 85 hyperthyroidism and approximately 17 progressor patients. Beyond this particular receptor, the publication reports: In validation, the model predicted progression to ophthalmopathy a median of 6.5 months before onset, with roughly 70% sensitivity and roughly 79% specificity. No statistical method was used to set the sample size in advance, and investigators knew the group allocation. Most expanded thyroid clonotypes (frequency above 0.001) were also found in blood, which suggests that blood repertoires may mirror thyroid immune responses. Ophthalmopathy was separated from stable hyperthyroidism by a 13 V-J signature model, with around 90% sensitivity and 81% to 82% specificity obtained in cross-validation and 80%/75% obtained in testing.

A patient counted as having stable Graves' hyperthyroidism if no progression to ophthalmopathy occurred over 18 months of follow-up. Hyperthyroidism patients were aged 18 to 65 years and newly diagnosed, with disease duration of less than 2 months. Exclusion was applied to patients with uncontrolled infections, other autoimmune diseases, pregnancy or lactation. Clinical symptoms, serum thyroxine and TRAb, thyroid ultrasound, and orbital computed tomography formed the basis for the diagnoses. PBMCs were isolated from 10 ml of fresh peripheral blood by Ficoll-Paque density gradient centrifugation. Total RNA was extracted using Trizol reagent, and RNA quality was assessed on an Agilent 2100 Bioanalyzer. The receptor's source is a woman under 30 with Graves' hyperthyroidism. Sequenced material: blood.

The CDR3 here reads CAISESIGDNSPLHF. The nucleotide sequence is given as TGTGCCATCAGTGAGTCGATAGGGGATAATTCACCCCTCCACTTT. This chain is built from TRBV10-3 and TRBJ1-6; the D gene is possibly TRBD1, with 5 bases matching. The cysteine opens and the phenylalanine closes a CDR3 of 15 amino acids. Only the CDR3 DNA is retained, 45 bases long and in frame from the first base. Trimming removed 0 bases from V and 5 bases from J, leaving 8 bases between the germline ends. From a lookup of the germline V gene, CDR1 and CDR2 are ENHRY and SYGVKD.